One sample yielded the 30 T cell receptor beta chains listed below, sequenced in a study of cytomegalovirus exposure and HLA in healthy donors. It was with 60 Vbeta and 13 Jbeta primers that the PCR ran. TCRdb keeps only in-frame clones here, not all; method: immunoSEQ multiplex PCR. The sample holds over 95,000 clones, about 80% seen once. Material: PBMCs. The receptors come from a human donor in good health.

As to this clone: The germline gene is not matched at one end of the junction; a read error may be the cause. The chain combines TRBV7-7 with TRBJ2-3; 9 bases match TRBD1. The length of the CDR3 is 16 residues. The germline V gene has CDR1 SSHAT and CDR2 FNYEAQ (reference sequence). For the CDR3, the DNA is TGTGCTAGCAGCCCGGGACAGGGTGGCGTCACAGATACGCAGTATTTT. Translation gives CASSPGQGGVTDTQYF.

J is TRBJ1-1 and V is TRBV7-8; 7 positions match TRBD1. Germline CDR1 reads SGHVS; CDR2 reads FQNEAQ. The CDR3 length is 16 residues. The ends lost 1 base at V and 1 base at J; junction bases unmatched: 6. As DNA, the CDR3 is TGTGCCAGCAGCTTAGGGGGGAACAGGGGGAACACTGAAGCTTTCTTT. Translated: CASSLGGNRGNTEAFF.

The chain is built from TRBV30 and TRBJ1-5; 7 bases fit TRBD1. V lost 4 bases to trimming and J lost 2 bases; unmatched junction nucleotides: 8. Germline-derived CDR1 and CDR2 are GTSNPN and SVGIG (reference sequence). CDR3 length: 15 amino acids. The CDR3 region is CAWKKGANGNQPQHF. The DNA for the CDR3 is TGTGCCTGGAAGAAGGGGGCTAACGGCAATCAGCCCCAGCATTTT.

This clone has a handful of counts. This rearrangement joins TRBV11-2 to TRBJ1-6, with 9 bases fitting TRBD1. The CDR3 extends over 13 amino acids. From germline, CDR1 is SGHAT and CDR2 FQNNGV. The V and J ends lost 5 bases and 11 bases, in that order; junction bases with no gene match: 4. The CDR3 sequence is CASSVTGGTPLHF. The CDR3 region has the DNA TGTGCCAGCAGCGTGACAGGGGGAACACCCCTCCACTTT.

The chain is built from TRBV5-1 and TRBJ2-5, with TRBD2 identical over 12 bases. The germline gives CDR1 SGHRS, CDR2 YFSETQ. The length of the CDR3 is 14 residues. The V and J ends lost 4 bases and 5 bases, in that order; junction bases with no gene match: 3. The CDR3 DNA sequence: TGCGCCAGCAGCCTAGCGGGGGGGAGTGAGACCCAGTACTTC. Translated, it gives CASSLAGGSETQYF.

Worth noting for this clone: The junction departs from germline at one end; a sequencing error may be responsible. V usage is TRBV20-1 and J usage is TRBJ2-7; TRBD1 aligns across 7 bases. Germline CDR1 and CDR2: DFQATT and SNEGSKA (reference sequence). This CDR3 comprises 11 residues. The CDR3 region is CSARDSPNEAF. CDR3 bases: TGCAGTGCGAGGGACAGTCCAAACGAGGCGTTC.

The genes are TRBV15 and TRBJ1-2, with a weak D call TRBD1 (5 bases). The CDR3 runs to 12 residues. Germline V gene data show CDR1 as LNHNV and CDR2 as YYDKDF (reference sequence). The V and J ends lost 4 bases and 8 bases respectively, with 11 bases between them. For the CDR3, the DNA is TGTGCCACCAGCACGGGGGTACGAGGCTACACCTTC. Residues: CATSTGVRGYTF. Supplemented by reference TRBV15 and TRBJ1-2, the full variable domain reads DAMVIQNPRYQVTQFGKPVTLSCSQTLNHNVMYWYQQKSSQAPKLLFHYYDKDFNNEADTPDNFQSRRPNTSFCFLDIRSPGLGDTAMYLCATSTGVRGYTFGSGTRLTVV.

This sequence joins TRBV5-1 and TRBJ2-2; 11 bases are a match to TRBD2. J was trimmed by 3 bases and V by 1 base; bases with no gene match: 8. This CDR3 has 18 residues. CDR1 is SGHRS and CDR2 is YFSETQ in the germline V gene. The CDR3 is CASSLRTSGSGYTGELFF. CDR3 nucleotide sequence: TGCGCCAGCAGCTTGCGAACTAGCGGGAGTGGGTACACCGGGGAGCTGTTTTTT.

This clone was seen a few times. The chain is built from TRBV5-1 and TRBJ2-1; tentative D call: TRBD1 (6 bases). Trimming shortened V by 5 bases and J by 0 bases, and 12 bases separated the two germline ends. The length of the CDR3 is 15 residues. Germline V CDR1 and CDR2: SGHRS, YFSETQ. CDR3 sequence: CASRRTGSSYNEQFF. CDR3 coding DNA: TGCGCCAGCAGGCGAACAGGGAGCTCCTACAATGAGCAGTTCTTC.

This clone was recorded once. J is TRBJ2-7 and V is TRBV5-1; a possible D gene is TRBD1 (7 bases). The V end lost 0 bases, the J end lost 2 bases, and 24 bases lay between the germline ends. The CDR3 covers 19 residues. Germline V CDR1 and CDR2: SGHRS, YFSETQ. CDR3 sequence: CASSLGRGLRGSGTYEQYF. For the CDR3, the DNA is TGCGCCAGCAGCTTGGGTAGGGGGCTGCGGGGCTCAGGAACCTACGAGCAGTACTTC.

V gene TRBV6-6 combines with J gene TRBJ2-4; 8 nucleotides agree with TRBD1. J gave up 1 base and V 5 bases, and 7 bases lay outside the gene matches. Per the germline V gene, CDR1 is MNHNY and CDR2 is SVGAGI (reference sequence). The CDR3 is made up of 16 amino acids. CDR3 protein: CASSRAQGAAKNIQYF. As DNA, the CDR3 is TGTGCCAGCAGTCGAGCCCAGGGGGCGGCCAAAAACATTCAGTACTTC.

The chain joins TRBV7-9 to TRBJ2-1, with D possibly being TRBD2 (5 bases). V was clipped by 4 bases and J by 0 bases, with 10 bases between them. The CDR3 loop spans 15 amino acids. Germline V lookup: CDR1 SEHNR, CDR2 FQNEAQ (reference sequence). The CDR3 DNA sequence: TGTGCCAGCAGCTGGGAGTTTTCCTCCTACAATGAGCAGTTCTTC. Translating it yields CASSWEFSSYNEQFF.

The rearrangement uses TRBV19 and TRBJ2-5; TRBD1 matches at 7 bases. In germline, CDR1 is LNHDA, CDR2 SQIVND (reference sequence). V gave up 2 bases and J gave up 5 bases; unmatched junction bases: 5. The CDR3 runs 14 residues. CDR3 protein: CASSIQGVEETQYF. CDR3 nucleotide sequence: TGTGCCAGTAGTATACAGGGGGTTGAGGAGACCCAGTACTTC.

This clone was seen once. This chain connects TRBV29-1 to TRBJ2-7; D gene ambiguous. Germline assignment: CDR1 SQVTM and CDR2 ANQGSEA. Trimming removed 2 bases at V and 5 bases at J, with 7 bases between. This CDR3 region has 11 residues. The CDR3, as DNA: TGCAGCGTTGAAAACTTCCACGAGCAGTACTTC. It codes for CSVENFHEQYF.

V usage is TRBV15 and J usage is TRBJ2-3; possibly TRBD2 for D (6 bases). V was cut by 1 base and J by 8 bases, with 7 bases left in between. The CDR3 spans 12 residues. Germline V gene sequence: CDR1 LNHNV, CDR2 YYDKDF (reference sequence). CDR3 DNA sequence: TGTGCCACCAGCAGAGTGGGAGGTACGCAGTATTTT. It specifies CATSRVGGTQYF.

This chain connects TRBV20-1 to TRBJ1-2; D gene uncertain. Trimming removed 4 bases from V and 0 bases from J, with 3 bases in between. The CDR3 totals 11 residues. Germline CDR1 reads DFQATT; CDR2 reads SNEGSKA (reference sequence). The DNA for the CDR3 is TGCAGTGCTAACTCTAACTATGGCTACACCTTC. It encodes CSANSNYGYTF.

The rearrangement joins TRBV4-1 to TRBJ1-3; TRBD1 aligns across 7 bases. The germline CDR1 and CDR2 sequences are MGHRA and YSYEKL. The junction had 10 bases not matched to a gene; V was cut back by 1 base and J by 4 bases. This CDR3 region has 17 residues. DNA for the CDR3: TGCGCCAGCAGCCAAGTCACGGGCCAGGGGGACGGAAACACCATATATTTT. This encodes CASSQVTGQGDGNTIYF.

The rearrangement joins TRBV4-1 to TRBJ2-3, with 8 bases that match TRBD2. The CDR3 totals 15 residues. Looked up from germline, CDR1 is MGHRA and CDR2 is YSYEKL. J was trimmed by 5 bases and V by 2 bases; bases with no gene match: 6. The CDR3 DNA sequence: TGCGCCAGCAGCCAAACGGGACTAGATCTAGATACGCAGTATTTT. This gives the protein CASSQTGLDLDTQYF.

On this clone: The same CDR3 also results from other DNA sequences found in this sample. The gene calls are TRBV6-6 and TRBJ1-5; TRBD1 agrees at 9 bases. CDR1 and CDR2 from the germline V gene are MNHNY and SVGAGI (reference sequence). V lost 6 bases and J lost 4; bases outside the gene matches: 7. The CDR3 is made up of 15 amino acids. The CDR3 coding sequence is TGTGCCAGCAGCCCTACAGGACAGGGGAATCAGCCCCAGCATTTT. This sequence encodes CASSPTGQGNQPQHF.

CDR3 sequence (DNA): TGTGCCATCAGTGAAGGACAGGGTCTAAAATACGAGCAGTACTTC. Its protein product is CAISEGQGLKYEQYF. J is TRBJ2-7 and V is TRBV10-3; 8 bases fit TRBD1. Losses at the gene ends were 3 bases for V and 4 bases for J; bases not matched to a gene: 8. CDR3 length: 15 residues. Per germline, CDR1 ENHRY and CDR2 SYGVKD.

The rearrangement links TRBV27 to TRBJ1-3, with unresolved D. Germline V gene lookup returns CDR1 MNHEY and CDR2 SMNVEV (reference sequence). This CDR3 comprises 14 residues. V shed 7 bases and J shed 2 bases, with 12 bases lying between them. CDR3 region: CASKEGLAGNTIYF. CDR3 nucleotides: TGTGCCAGCAAGGAGGGTTTAGCTGGAAACACCATATATTTT.

The chain links TRBV29-1 to TRBJ1-1; 7 positions agree with TRBD1. The CDR3 spans 14 residues. CDR1 is SQVTM, CDR2 ANQGSEA, per germline. V lost 5 bases and J lost 0; bases outside the gene matches: 6. The DNA of the CDR3 is TGCAGCGTTAGGTCACAGGGGCTGAACACTGAAGCTTTCTTT. Translating it yields CSVRSQGLNTEAFF.

V is TRBV30 and J is TRBJ1-1; D call uncertain. The CDR3 extends over 13 amino acids. V shed 0 bases and J shed 4 bases, with 9 bases lying between them. Germline V gives CDR1 GTSNPN, CDR2 SVGIG (reference sequence). The CDR3 DNA follows: TGTGCCTGGAGTGTAGCCCGTGGCACTGAAGCTTTCTTT. Encoded protein: CAWSVARGTEAFF.

This clone showed up just a few times. The V call is TRBV29-1, the J call TRBJ2-1; tentatively, D is TRBD2 (5 bases). Germline V gene lookup returns CDR1 SQVTM and CDR2 ANQGSEA. The CDR3 extends over 14 amino acids. Trimming removed 4 bases from V and 5 bases from J, with 15 bases in between. The CDR3 DNA is TGCAGCGTTGGCACGCGGGCGCGGAACAATGAGCAGTTCTTC. Its translation: CSVGTRARNNEQFF.

This chain joins TRBV30 and TRBJ1-5; tentatively, D is TRBD1 (5 bases). Germline CDR1 and CDR2: GTSNPN and SVGIG (reference sequence). Trimming cost V 0 bases and J 4 bases, with 7 bases left between them. This CDR3 contains 13 residues. The CDR3 nucleotides read TGTGCCTGGAGTGTACAGGAAAATCAGCCCCAGCATTTT. It yields the protein CAWSVQENQPQHF.

In DNA form, the CDR3 reads TGTGCCAGCAGCCCACTGGGACAGGGCACTGAAAAACTGTTTTTT. Encoded protein: CASSPLGQGTEKLFF. This chain uses TRBV7-9 with TRBJ1-4; 9 bases are a match to TRBD1. The CDR3 spans 15 residues. In germline, CDR1 is SEHNR, CDR2 FQNEAQ (reference sequence). The V and J ends lost 5 bases and 7 bases, in that order; junction bases with no gene match: 8.

The V call is TRBV2, the J call TRBJ2-1; TRBD1 is a possible D gene (5 bases). Germline V gives CDR1 SNHLY, CDR2 FYNNEI. Trimming took off 0 bases at V and 4 bases at J, with 13 bases between the two ends. This CDR3 has 16 residues. The CDR3 region has the DNA TGTGCCAGCAGTGAAGCGCGGCCCTCAGGGTACAATGAGCAGTTCTTC. Translating it yields CASSEARPSGYNEQFF. The variable domain in full, completed from reference TRBV2 and TRBJ2-1, reads EPEVTQTPSHQVTQMGQEVILRCVPISNHLYFYWYRQILGQKVEFLVSFYNNEISEKSEIFDDQFSVERPDGSNFTLKIRSTKLEDSAMYFCASSEARPSGYNEQFFGPGTRLTVL.

The chain has TRBV7-9 and TRBJ1-1, with 7 positions matching TRBD1. J gave up 4 bases and V 6 bases, and 5 bases lay outside the gene matches. Germline V gene sequence: CDR1 SEHNR, CDR2 FQNEAQ (reference sequence). The CDR3 is made up of 13 amino acids. CDR3 region: CASSSQGSTEAFF. CDR3 nucleotide sequence: TGTGCCAGCAGTTCACAGGGGAGCACTGAAGCTTTCTTT.

V usage is TRBV6-1 and J usage is TRBJ1-1, with no clear D. Germline CDR1 reads MNHNS; CDR2 reads SASEGT. The CDR3 is 14 residues long. V was trimmed by 8 bases and J by 2 bases, leaving 15 bases between them. CDR3 amino acids: CASGSTSSNTEAFF. The CDR3 coding sequence is TGTGCCAGCGGGTCGACATCCTCCAACACTGAAGCTTTCTTT.

This chain connects TRBV6-5 to TRBJ2-7, with D perhaps TRBD1 (5 bases). The germline gives CDR1 MNHEY, CDR2 SVGAGI. The V end lost 8 bases, the J end lost 1 base, and 15 bases lay between the germline ends. The length of the CDR3 is 14 residues. The CDR3 DNA reads TGTGCCAGCTATAAGGTGGGGCGATCCTACGAGCAGTACTTC. It codes for CASYKVGRSYEQYF.